The T cell receptor (beta chain) described here comes from a study of human T cells and chemical hapten exposure. Per the authors' pipeline: Samples ranged from 23,224 to 690,600 TCRs, with a median of approximately 96,000. Each CDR3 protein gets one entry after TCRdb re-called the RACE reads with MiXCR. None of the V and J calls come from the authors' own analysis; TCRdb made them. The sample carries 350,000 to 400,000 distinct CDR3 sequences, around 5.5% recorded once. This CDR3 is built from 14 residues. With 3 bases removed from V and 1 base from J, the gap between germline ends came to 7 bases. Per the germline V gene, CDR1 is SGHTS and CDR2 is YDEGEE. The table lists this clonotype with many counts. Its antigen is as yet unknown. Stated time point: pre-sensitization, week 0. Specified treatment: therapeutic diphenylcyclopropenone sensitization with weekly scalp DPC. The study's findings and limits: There was no change with DPC sensitization in TCRs above 1 in 1000 frequency.

The specimen comprised whole blood, sampled in connection with sensitization to the hapten diphenylcyclopropenone (DPC). The TCR sequence derives from a woman aged 45-65 years with alopecia areata. Some clones in this sample may be carry-over from other donors' samples. The chain combines TRBV5-8 with TRBJ1-4; D is perhaps TRBD1 (5 bases). This CDR3 reads CASSSGLTNEKLFF. In DNA, the CDR3 is TGTGCCAGCAGCTCAGGGTTAACTAATGAAAAACTGTTTTTT.